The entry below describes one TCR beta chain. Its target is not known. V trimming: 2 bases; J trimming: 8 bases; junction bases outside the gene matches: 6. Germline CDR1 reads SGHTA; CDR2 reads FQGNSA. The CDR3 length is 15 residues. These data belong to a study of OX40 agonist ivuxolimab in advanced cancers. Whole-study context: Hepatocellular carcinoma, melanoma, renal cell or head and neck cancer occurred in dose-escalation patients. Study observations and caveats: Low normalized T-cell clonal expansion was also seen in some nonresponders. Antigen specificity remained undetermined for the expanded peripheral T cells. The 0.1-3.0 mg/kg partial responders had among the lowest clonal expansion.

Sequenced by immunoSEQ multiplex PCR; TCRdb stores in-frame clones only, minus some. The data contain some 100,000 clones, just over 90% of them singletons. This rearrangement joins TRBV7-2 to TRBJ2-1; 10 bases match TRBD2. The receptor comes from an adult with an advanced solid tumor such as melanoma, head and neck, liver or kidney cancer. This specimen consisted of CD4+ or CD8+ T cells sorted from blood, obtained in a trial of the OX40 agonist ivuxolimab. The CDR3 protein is CASSLSSGRFDEQFF. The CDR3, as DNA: TGTGCCAGCAGCTTAAGTAGCGGGAGGTTCGATGAGCAGTTCTTC.